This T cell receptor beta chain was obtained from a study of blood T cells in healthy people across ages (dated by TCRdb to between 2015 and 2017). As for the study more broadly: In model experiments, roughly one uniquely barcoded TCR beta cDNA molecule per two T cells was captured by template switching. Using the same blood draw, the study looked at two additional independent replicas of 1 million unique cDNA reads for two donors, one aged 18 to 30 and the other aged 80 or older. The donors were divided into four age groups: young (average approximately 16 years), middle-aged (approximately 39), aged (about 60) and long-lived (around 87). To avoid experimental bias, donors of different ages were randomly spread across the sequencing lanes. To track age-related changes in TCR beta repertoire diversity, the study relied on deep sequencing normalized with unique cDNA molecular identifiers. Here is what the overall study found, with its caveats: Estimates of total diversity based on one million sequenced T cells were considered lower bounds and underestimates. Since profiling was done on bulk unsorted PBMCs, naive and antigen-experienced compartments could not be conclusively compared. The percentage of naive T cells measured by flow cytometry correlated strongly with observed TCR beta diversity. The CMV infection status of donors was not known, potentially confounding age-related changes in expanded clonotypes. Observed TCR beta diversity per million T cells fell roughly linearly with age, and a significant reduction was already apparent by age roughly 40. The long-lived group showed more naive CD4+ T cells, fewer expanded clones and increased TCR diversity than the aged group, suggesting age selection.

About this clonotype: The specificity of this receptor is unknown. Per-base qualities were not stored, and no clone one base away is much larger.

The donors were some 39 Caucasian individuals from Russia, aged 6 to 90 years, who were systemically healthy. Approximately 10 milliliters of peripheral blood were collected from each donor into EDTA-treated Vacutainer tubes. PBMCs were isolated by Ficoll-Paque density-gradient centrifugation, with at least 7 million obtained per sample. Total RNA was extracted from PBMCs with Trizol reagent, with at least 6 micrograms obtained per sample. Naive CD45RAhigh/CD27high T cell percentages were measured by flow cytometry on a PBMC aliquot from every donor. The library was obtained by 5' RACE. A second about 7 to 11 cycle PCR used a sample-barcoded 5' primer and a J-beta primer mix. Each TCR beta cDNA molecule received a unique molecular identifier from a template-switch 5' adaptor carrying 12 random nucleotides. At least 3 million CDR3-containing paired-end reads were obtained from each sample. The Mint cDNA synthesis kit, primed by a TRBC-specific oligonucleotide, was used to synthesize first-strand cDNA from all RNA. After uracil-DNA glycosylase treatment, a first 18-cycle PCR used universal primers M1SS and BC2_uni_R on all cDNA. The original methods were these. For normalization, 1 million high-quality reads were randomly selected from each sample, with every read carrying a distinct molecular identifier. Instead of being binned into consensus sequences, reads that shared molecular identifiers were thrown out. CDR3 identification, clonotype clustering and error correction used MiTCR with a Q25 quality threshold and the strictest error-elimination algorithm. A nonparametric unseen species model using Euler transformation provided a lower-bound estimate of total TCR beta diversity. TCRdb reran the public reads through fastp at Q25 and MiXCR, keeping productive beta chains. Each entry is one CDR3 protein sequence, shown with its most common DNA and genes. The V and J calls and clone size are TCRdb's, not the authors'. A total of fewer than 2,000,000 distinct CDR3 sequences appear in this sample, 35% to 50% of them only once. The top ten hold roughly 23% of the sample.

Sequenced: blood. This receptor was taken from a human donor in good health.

The nucleotides read TGTGCCAGCAGTTTACGCGGGTACGGCGCAGATACGCAGTATTTT. Its protein reads: CASSLRGYGADTQYF. The chain employs TRBV12-3 or TRBV12-4 and TRBJ2-3; TRBD2 is perhaps the D gene, given 5 matching bases. The V end loses 2 bases and the J end loses 4 bases, and a stretch of 13 bases separates them. From cysteine to phenylalanine, the CDR3 is 15 amino acids long. CDR3 DNA is the only sequence kept; it has 45 bases, read in frame from the first base.